Reported below is one TCR beta chain. This specimen belongs to a study of T cell changes during pregnancy in multiple sclerosis. The repertoire was sequenced with immunoSEQ multiplex PCR; TCRdb's copy has only in-frame clones and lacks some. This table holds some 45,000 clones, approximately 95% found once. Trimming removed 4 bases at V and 8 bases at J, with 9 bases between. Germline V gene lookup returns CDR1 MGHRA and CDR2 YSYEKL. The CDR3 contains 12 residues. This sequence was found in a female donor with multiple sclerosis, enrolled in a pregnancy study. The source was CD8+ T cells from peripheral blood mononuclear cells, collected in the first trimester of pregnancy. This rearrangement joins TRBV4-1 to TRBJ2-1; the D gene is possibly TRBD2 (5 bases). This chain's CDR3 is CASSPLGDEQFF. As DNA, the CDR3 is TGCGCCAGCAGCCCTCTCGGGGATGAGCAGTTCTTC.